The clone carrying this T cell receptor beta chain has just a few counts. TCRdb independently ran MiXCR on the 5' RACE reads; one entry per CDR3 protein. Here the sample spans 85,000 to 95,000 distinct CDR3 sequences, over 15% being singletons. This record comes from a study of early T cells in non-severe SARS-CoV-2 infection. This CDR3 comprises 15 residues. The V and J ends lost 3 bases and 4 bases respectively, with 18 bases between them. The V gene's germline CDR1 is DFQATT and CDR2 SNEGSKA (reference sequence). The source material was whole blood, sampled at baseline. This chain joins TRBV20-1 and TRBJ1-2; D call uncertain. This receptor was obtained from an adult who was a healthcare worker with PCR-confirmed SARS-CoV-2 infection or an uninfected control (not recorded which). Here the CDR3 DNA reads TGCAGTGCTAGTAATGTCGGGGAGGCGACCTATGGCTACACCTTC. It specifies CSASNVGEATYGYTF.